The 19 T cell receptor beta chains below come from one sample, sequenced in a study of T cell changes during pregnancy in multiple sclerosis. Assay: immunoSEQ multiplex PCR; the TCRdb copy retains only in-frame clones and omits some. The sample holds tens of thousands of clones, under 95% seen once. The specimen was CD4+ T cells from peripheral blood mononuclear cells, collected in the second trimester of pregnancy. The receptors were gathered from a female donor in good health, enrolled as a control in a pregnancy study.

The chain is built from TRBV12-5 and TRBJ2-3; possible D gene TRBD2, 6 bases. The CDR3 runs to 16 residues. Between the trimmed V and J ends, which lost 3 bases and 4 bases, there was a span of 17 bases. Germline CDR1 reads LGHNT; CDR2 reads FRNRAP. The DNA for the CDR3 is TGTGCTAGTGGTTTCGGGACCCGGAGGGGCGCAGATACGCAGTATTTT. This codes for CASGFGTRRGADTQYF.

The rearrangement joins TRBV30 to TRBJ1-1, with D possibly being TRBD1 (5 bases). The CDR3 runs 13 residues. V was cut by 2 bases and J by 3 bases, with 10 bases left in between. The V gene's germline CDR1 is GTSNPN and CDR2 SVGIG (reference sequence). This CDR3 is CAWSPRGDTEAFF. In DNA, the CDR3 is TGTGCCTGGAGTCCTCGGGGGGACACTGAAGCTTTCTTT. The whole variable domain, filled in from reference TRBV30 and TRBJ1-1, reads SQTIHQWPATLVQPVGSPLSLECTVEGTSNPNLYWYRQAAGRGLQLLFYSVGIGQISSEVPQNLSASRPQDRQFILSSKKLLLSDSGFYLCAWSPRGDTEAFFGQGTRLTVV.

The chain recombines TRBV19 with TRBJ1-2, with TRBD1 matching over 9 bases. Germline trimming cut 6 bases from V and 7 bases from J; bases unmatched to any gene: 6. The CDR3 contains 13 residues. The germline gives CDR1 LNHDA, CDR2 SQIVND (reference sequence). CDR3 sequence: CASSQGQGFGYTF. CDR3 nucleotides: TGTGCCAGTAGCCAGGGACAGGGATTTGGCTACACCTTC.

The chain carries TRBV7-2 and TRBJ1-1; D remains ambiguous. V lost 2 bases to trimming and J lost 1 base, with 5 bases between them. The CDR3 runs 13 residues. CDR1 and CDR2 (germline): SGHTA, FQGNSA. The CDR3 region has the DNA TGTGCCAGCAGCTTAAACAAGAACACTGAAGCTTTCTTT. The encoded protein is CASSLNKNTEAFF.

The table lists this clone with a few counts. This chain uses TRBV2 with TRBJ1-1, with D maybe TRBD1 (6 bases). V lost 7 bases and J 1 base, leaving 10 bases between the germline ends. Germline V gene data show CDR1 as SNHLY and CDR2 as FYNNEI. The CDR3 sequence is 13 residues long. The CDR3 loop reads CASNRETNTEAFF. In nucleotides, the CDR3 is TGTGCCAGCAACAGGGAGACGAACACTGAAGCTTTCTTT.

The V gene is TRBV19, the J gene TRBJ1-6, with no clear D. The V and J ends lost 7 bases and 10 bases respectively, with 17 bases between them. CDR1 is LNHDA and CDR2 is SQIVND in the germline V gene (reference sequence). The CDR3 runs to 14 residues. CDR3 sequence reads: CASTPAGRVSPLHF. Here the CDR3 DNA reads TGTGCCAGTACCCCCGCGGGTAGGGTCTCACCCCTCCACTTT.

J is TRBJ1-2 and V is TRBV7-9; perhaps TRBD1 as D (5 bases). The germline V and J ends were trimmed by 2 bases and 6 bases, with 10 bases remaining between them. The CDR3 is 13 residues long. Germline CDR1 and CDR2: SEHNR and FQNEAQ (reference sequence). The CDR3 loop is CASSLLQVNGYTF. The DNA of the CDR3 is TGTGCCAGCAGCTTATTACAGGTGAATGGCTACACCTTC.

The CDR3, as DNA: TGTGCCAGCAGGGCTGACAGGGGGCCTTCCTACGAGCAGTACTTC. Its translation is CASRADRGPSYEQYF. The rearrangement joins TRBV6-1 to TRBJ2-7; 10 nucleotides agree with TRBD1. In germline, CDR1 is MNHNS, CDR2 SASEGT. V was clipped by 6 bases and J by 1 base; unmatched bases: 6. CDR3 size: 15 residues.

This clone was recorded a few times. This rearrangement joins TRBV7-2 to TRBJ1-2, with D perhaps matching TRBD1 (5 bases). The CDR3 loop spans 15 amino acids. V lost 0 bases, J lost 7 bases, and 15 bases lay in between. Germline CDR1 and CDR2: SGHTA and FQGNSA. CDR3 amino acids: CASSLAMGGASGYTF. Written as DNA, the CDR3 is TGTGCCAGCAGCTTAGCGATGGGGGGAGCCTCTGGCTACACCTTC.

The chain has TRBV4-1 and TRBJ2-5, with D perhaps matching TRBD1 (6 bases). The CDR3 is made up of 16 amino acids. V gave up 5 bases and J gave up 2 bases, with 18 bases separating them. In germline, CDR1 is MGHRA, CDR2 YSYEKL. In DNA, the CDR3 is TGCGCCAGCAGCGAGGGGGTGGGGGCGAGTCAAGAGACCCAGTACTTC. This sequence encodes CASSEGVGASQETQYF.

The chain employs TRBV5-4 and TRBJ1-1; possibly TRBD1 for D (6 bases). This CDR3 contains 14 residues. V gave up 3 bases and J gave up 2 bases, with 11 bases separating them. The germline V gene encodes CDR1 SGHNT and CDR2 YYREEE (reference sequence). The CDR3 sequence is CASSWRGANTEAFF. The DNA of the CDR3 is TGTGCCAGCAGCTGGCGGGGGGCAAACACTGAAGCTTTCTTT.

The chain employs TRBV18 and TRBJ2-5; D might be TRBD2 (6 bases). The CDR3 totals 15 residues. V lost 3 bases, J lost 1 base, and 12 bases lay in between. Germline V CDR1 and CDR2: KGHSH, LQKENI. The CDR3: CASSPLKAGQETQYF. The CDR3 nucleotides read TGTGCCAGCTCACCGCTAAAAGCGGGCCAAGAGACCCAGTACTTC. The full variable domain, completed using reference TRBV18 and TRBJ2-5, is NAGVMQNPRHLVRRRGQEARLRCSPMKGHSHVYWYRQLPEEGLKFMVYLQKENIIDESGMPKERFSAEFPKEGPSILRIQQVVRGDSAAYFCASSPLKAGQETQYFGPGTRLLVL.

This clone was seen a handful of times. CDR3 nucleotides: TGTGCCAGCAGACAGGGGTCAGAGACCCAGTACTTC. Its translation is CASRQGSETQYF. This chain connects TRBV28 to TRBJ2-5; 7 nucleotides match TRBD1. Losses at the gene ends were 6 bases for V and 4 bases for J; bases not matched to a gene: 2. The CDR3 runs to 12 residues. Germline V gene sequence: CDR1 MDHEN, CDR2 SYDVKM.

The rearrangement uses TRBV28 and TRBJ1-2; 8 bases match TRBD1. Germline lookup yields CDR1 MDHEN and CDR2 SYDVKM. V lost 8 bases, J lost 6 bases, and 11 bases stayed unmatched. The CDR3 consists of 14 residues. For the CDR3, the DNA is TGTGCCAGCTCTGGACAGGGCCTACTTGATGGCTACACCTTC. Translation: CASSGQGLLDGYTF.

V gene TRBV5-8 combines with J gene TRBJ2-4; D might be TRBD2 (5 bases). The CDR3 is made up of 17 amino acids. Per germline, CDR1 SGHTS and CDR2 YDEGEE. V was trimmed by 4 bases and J by 0 bases, leaving 17 bases between them. This CDR3 is CASSPSYGEGAKNIQYF. The CDR3 DNA is TGTGCCAGCAGCCCATCGTACGGAGAGGGAGCCAAAAACATTCAGTACTTC.

This clone was picked up one time. This rearrangement joins TRBV27 to TRBJ1-4, with D perhaps matching TRBD1 (6 bases). The CDR3 is 15 amino acids. The V gene's germline CDR1 is MNHEY and CDR2 SMNVEV (reference sequence). The V gene lost 1 base and the J gene lost 4 bases, with 10 bases spanning the gap. CDR3: CASSLWGGLNEKLFF. The DNA of the CDR3 is TGTGCCAGCAGTTTATGGGGGGGGCTTAATGAAAAACTGTTTTTT.

This chain connects TRBV7-2 to TRBJ1-2; no reliable D call. This CDR3 comprises 16 residues. The V and J ends lost 1 base and 0 bases respectively, with 12 bases between them. Germline V gives CDR1 SGHTA, CDR2 FQGNSA. The CDR3: CASSLGLAEANYGYTF. Written as DNA, the CDR3 is TGTGCCAGCAGCTTAGGGCTGGCGGAGGCTAACTATGGCTACACCTTC.

This chain connects TRBV29-1 to TRBJ1-4; D remains unclear. V was pared by 2 bases and J by 8 bases, with 18 bases between. The CDR3 loop spans 15 amino acids. Per the germline V gene, CDR1 is SQVTM and CDR2 is ANQGSEA. This CDR3 is CSVETVGGGREKLFF. The CDR3 bases are TGCAGCGTTGAAACCGTGGGTGGAGGTCGCGAAAAACTGTTTTTT.

The chain is built from TRBV7-9 and TRBJ2-5; 7 nucleotides match TRBD1. J lost 3 bases, V lost 4 bases, and 8 bases had no gene match. The V gene's germline CDR1 is SEHNR and CDR2 FQNEAQ (reference sequence). The CDR3 sequence is 15 residues long. CDR3 region: CASSSAGTAKETQYF. CDR3 bases: TGTGCCAGCAGCTCCGCCGGGACAGCCAAAGAGACCCAGTACTTC.